A single sample is the source of the 2 T cell receptor beta chains below, sequenced in a study of OX40 agonist ivuxolimab in advanced cancers. Method: immunoSEQ multiplex PCR; TCRdb's copy keeps in-frame clones and lacks some. The sample carries about 160,000 clones, approximately 94% recorded once. Sequences were derived from CD4+ or CD8+ T cells sorted from blood, sampled in a trial of the OX40 agonist ivuxolimab. All receptors come from an adult with an advanced solid tumor such as melanoma, head and neck, liver or kidney cancer.

About this clone itself: A junction end diverges from the germline sequence, so it may reflect a read error. The chain uses TRBV6-1 and TRBJ2-2; D gene uncertain. This CDR3 has 12 residues. Germline values: CDR1 MNHNS, CDR2 SASEGT. The CDR3 DNA follows: TGTGCCAGCAGCGAAGGGACCGGGGAGCTGTTTTTT. Protein product: CASSEGTGELFF.

Regarding this clone: Other nucleotide sequences from this sample produce the same CDR3. The V call is TRBV9, the J call TRBJ1-1; TRBD1 might be the D (5 bases). This CDR3 contains 14 residues. Trimming left V 4 bases short and J 1 base short, with 11 bases between. Germline V gives CDR1 SGDLS, CDR2 YYNGEE. CDR3 protein: CASSPPGGNTEAFF. The DNA for the CDR3 is TGTGCCAGCAGCCCCCCGGGGGGGAACACTGAAGCTTTCTTT. Using reference TRBV9 and TRBJ1-1 for the parts outside the CDR3, the full variable domain is DSGVTQTPKHLITATGQRVTLRCSPRSGDLSVYWYQQSLDQGLQFLIQYYNGEERAKGNILERFSAQQFPDLHSELNLSSLELGDSALYFCASSPPGGNTEAFFGQGTRLTVV.